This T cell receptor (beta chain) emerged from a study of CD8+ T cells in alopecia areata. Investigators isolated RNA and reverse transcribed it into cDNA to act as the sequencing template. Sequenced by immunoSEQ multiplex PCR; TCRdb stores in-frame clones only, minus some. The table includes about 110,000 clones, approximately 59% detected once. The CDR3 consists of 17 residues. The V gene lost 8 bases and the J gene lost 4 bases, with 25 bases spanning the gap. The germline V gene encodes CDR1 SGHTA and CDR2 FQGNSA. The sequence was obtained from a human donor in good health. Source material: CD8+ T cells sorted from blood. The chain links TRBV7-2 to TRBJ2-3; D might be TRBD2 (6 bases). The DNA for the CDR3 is TGTGCCAGCGCTAAGGGGACTGGACTACCTCTGGCAGATACGCAGTATTTT. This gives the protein CASAKGTGLPLADTQYF. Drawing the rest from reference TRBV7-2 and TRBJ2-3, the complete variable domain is GAGVSQSPSNKVTEKGKDVELRCDPISGHTALYWYRQSLGQGLEFLIYFQGNSAPDKSGLPSDRFSAERTGGSVSTLTIQRTQQEDSAVYLCASAKGTGLPLADTQYFGPGTRLTVL.